The 21 T cell receptor beta chains below were found in one sample sequenced in a study of blood T cell repertoires in COVID-19. Sequenced by immunoSEQ multiplex PCR; TCRdb stores in-frame clones only, minus some. The sample holds roughly 28,000 clones; approximately 82% are singletons and the top ten take roughly 73%. Sequences were obtained from peripheral blood. These receptors were collected from an older man with acute or convalescent COVID-19.

The chain combines TRBV19 with TRBJ2-1; D is possibly TRBD2 (6 bases). V lost 4 bases to trimming and J lost 0 bases, with 10 bases between them. From germline, CDR1 is LNHDA and CDR2 SQIVND (reference sequence). The CDR3 loop spans 15 amino acids. DNA for the CDR3: TGTGCCAGTAGTAGGATAGCGGACTCCTACAATGAGCAGTTCTTC. This encodes CASSRIADSYNEQFF. The whole variable domain, remainder taken from reference TRBV19 and TRBJ2-1, is DGGITQSPKYLFRKEGQNVTLSCEQNLNHDAMYWYRQDPGQGLRLIYYSQIVNDFQKGDIAEGYSVSREKKESFPLTVTSAQKNPTAFYLCASSRIADSYNEQFFGPGTRLTVL.

In nucleotides, the CDR3 is TGTGCCAGCAGCTTTCATGTCACAGGCAGTGGCGGGGAGCTGTTTTTT. Its protein product is CASSFHVTGSGGELFF. The rearrangement links TRBV7-2 to TRBJ2-2; TRBD1 might be the D (5 bases). This CDR3 is built from 16 residues. The V gene's germline CDR1 is SGHTA and CDR2 FQGNSA. The germline V and J ends were trimmed by 3 bases and 7 bases, with 18 bases remaining between them.

The genes are TRBV9 and TRBJ1-1; possibly TRBD1 for D (5 bases). The CDR3 is made up of 14 amino acids. The germline V and J ends were trimmed by 3 bases and 6 bases, with 15 bases remaining between them. Germline CDR1 and CDR2: SGDLS and YYNGEE. CDR3 nucleotide sequence: TGTGCCAGCAGCGGTGGGGCTTGGGTCGCTGAAGCTTTCTTT. Residues: CASSGGAWVAEAFF.

This clone was seen a single time. V is TRBV4-3 and J is TRBJ2-3, with 8 positions matching TRBD2. Trimming cost V 5 bases and J 4 bases; bases outside gene matches: 8. Per the germline V gene, CDR1 is LGHNA and CDR2 is YSLEER. The CDR3 is 15 residues long. The DNA of the CDR3 is TGCGCCAGCAGCGTCCGTCGGGGGGGCCCAGATACGCAGTATTTT. Translated: CASSVRRGGPDTQYF.

The rearrangement links TRBV5-1 to TRBJ2-2; TRBD1 might be the D (6 bases). Germline-derived CDR1 and CDR2 are SGHRS and YFSETQ. The CDR3 is 17 residues long. V lost 1 base to trimming and J lost 0 bases, with 13 bases between them. In DNA form, the CDR3 reads TGCGCCAGCAGCTTGTTAGGGGGAACCGCGAACACCGGGGAGCTGTTTTTT. Translated, it gives CASSLLGGTANTGELFF. The variable domain in full, with the rest retrieved from reference TRBV5-1 and TRBJ2-2, is KAGVTQTPRYLIKTRGQQVTLSCSPISGHRSVSWYQQTPGQGLQFLFEYFSETQRNKGNFPGRFSGRQFSNSRSEMNVSTLELGDSALYLCASSLLGGTANTGELFFGEGSRLTVL.

V gene TRBV14 combines with J gene TRBJ2-3, with 8 bases that match TRBD1. The trim removed 1 base at V and 3 bases at J, leaving 9 bases unmatched. The germline gives CDR1 SGHDN, CDR2 FVKESK. This CDR3 has 17 amino acids. CDR3 protein: CASSQGFGQGGTDTQYF. The CDR3 bases are TGTGCCAGCAGCCAAGGCTTTGGACAGGGAGGTACAGATACGCAGTATTTT.

The chain uses TRBV18 and TRBJ2-1; D call uncertain. Trimming pared 2 bases from V and 1 base from J, leaving 6 bases between. Germline V gene data show CDR1 as KGHSH and CDR2 as LQKENI. This CDR3 has 14 residues. CDR3 amino acids: CASSPTSSYNEQFF. CDR3 in DNA: TGTGCCAGCTCACCAACCAGTTCCTACAATGAGCAGTTCTTC.

CDR3 protein: CARVGQGAYEQYF. As DNA, the CDR3 is TGCGCCAGGGTGGGACAGGGGGCCTACGAGCAGTACTTC. V gene TRBV10-1 combines with J gene TRBJ2-7; the match to TRBD1 covers 11 bases. Unmatched junction bases numbered 3, after V lost 9 bases and J lost 2 bases. Germline V gives CDR1 WNHNN, CDR2 SYGVQD (reference sequence). CDR3 length: 13 amino acids.

J is TRBJ1-2 and V is TRBV5-1; TRBD1 matches at 10 bases. V lost 4 bases to trimming and J lost 0 bases; unmatched junction nucleotides: 3. Germline assignment: CDR1 SGHRS and CDR2 YFSETQ. The CDR3 has 15 residues. CDR3 loop: CASSDGTGANYGYTF. The CDR3 coding sequence is TGCGCCAGCAGCGACGGGACAGGGGCTAACTATGGCTACACCTTC.

The V and J genes are TRBV2 and TRBJ1-2, with a possible D match to TRBD1 (5 bases). Germline V gene data show CDR1 as SNHLY and CDR2 as FYNNEI. This CDR3 is 13 amino acids long. Trimming took 7 bases from V and 3 from J, leaving 12 bases between them. The chain's CDR3 is CASKRGGDYGYTF. In DNA form, the CDR3 reads TGTGCCAGCAAGCGCGGGGGGGACTATGGCTACACCTTC.

The table lists this clone with a count of one. This rearrangement joins TRBV5-1 to TRBJ1-4; a weak D match, TRBD1 (6 bases). Germline V gives CDR1 SGHRS, CDR2 YFSETQ. Trimming removed 0 bases from V and 7 bases from J, with 13 bases in between. The CDR3 is 15 amino acids. In DNA form, the CDR3 reads TGCGCCAGCAGCTTGGGGGGGCGAGAAGGTGAAAAACTGTTTTTT. Its protein is CASSLGGREGEKLFF. Using reference TRBV5-1 and TRBJ1-4 for the parts outside the CDR3, the full variable domain is KAGVTQTPRYLIKTRGQQVTLSCSPISGHRSVSWYQQTPGQGLQFLFEYFSETQRNKGNFPGRFSGRQFSNSRSEMNVSTLELGDSALYLCASSLGGREGEKLFFGSGTQLSVL.

V gene TRBV24-1 combines with J gene TRBJ1-1; maybe TRBD1 (5 bases). Germline values: CDR1 KGHDR, CDR2 SFDVKD. This CDR3 has 14 residues. Trimming left V 4 bases short and J 6 bases short, with 14 bases between. CDR3 protein: CATSEFLRGAEAFF. For the CDR3, the DNA is TGTGCCACCAGTGAATTCCTAAGGGGCGCTGAAGCTTTCTTT.

The rearrangement links TRBV2 to TRBJ2-1; 12 positions match TRBD2. Germline V gene lookup returns CDR1 SNHLY and CDR2 FYNNEI. This CDR3 has 16 amino acids. With V trimmed by 6 bases and J by 10 bases, 13 bases remained unmatched. The DNA for the CDR3 is TGTGCCAGCAGCGCCGAACCTAGCGGGGGGGGCCGGGAGCAGTTCTTC. Residues: CASSAEPSGGGREQFF.

This clone was found a few times. The rearrangement uses TRBV12-3 or TRBV12-4 and TRBJ1-5; tentative D call: TRBD1 (6 bases). The V end lost 5 bases, the J end lost 7 bases, and 12 bases lay between the germline ends. This CDR3 comprises 13 residues. The CDR3 DNA sequence: TGTGCCAGCAGTGGGTTAGGGGGACAGCCCCAGCATTTT. This sequence encodes CASSGLGGQPQHF.

This clone was found once. This chain joins TRBV5-4 and TRBJ1-6, with D possibly matching TRBD1 (5 bases). In germline, CDR1 is SGHNT, CDR2 YYREEE (reference sequence). This CDR3 has 16 residues. Trimming removed 0 bases at V and 7 bases at J, with 14 bases between. The CDR3 nucleotides read TGTGCCAGCAGCTTGGATGGGGCTCGGGAGAATTCACCCCTCCACTTT. Its protein is CASSLDGARENSPLHF.

This chain connects TRBV12-3 or TRBV12-4 to TRBJ1-1, with 8 nucleotides matching TRBD1. V dropped 5 bases and J dropped 7; count of bases not matched to a gene: 3. This CDR3 is built from 12 residues. The CDR3 DNA sequence: TGTGCCAGCAGTATGGACAGGGTTGAAGCTTTCTTT. Translating gives CASSMDRVEAFF.

V is TRBV10-1 and J is TRBJ2-2; 9 bases fit TRBD1. The CDR3 totals 14 residues. Germline V gene data show CDR1 as WNHNN and CDR2 as SYGVQD (reference sequence). The ends lost 8 bases at V and 5 bases at J; junction bases unmatched: 6. As DNA, the CDR3 is TGCGCCAGCTCCCGGGACAGGGTAACCGGGGAGCTGTTTTTT. Amino acids: CASSRDRVTGELFF.

The rearrangement uses TRBV3-1 (or the pseudogene TRBV3-2) and TRBJ2-4, with D possibly being TRBD1 (6 bases). Trimming stripped 5 bases from V and 0 bases from J, with 14 bases between. The CDR3 is made up of 16 amino acids. Looked up from germline, CDR1 is LGHDT and CDR2 is YNNKEL (reference sequence). The CDR3 region is CASSASGTLAKNIQYF. In DNA, the CDR3 is TGTGCCAGCAGCGCGTCCGGGACACTAGCCAAAAACATTCAGTACTTC.

This clone showed up just a few times. The rearrangement joins TRBV6-5 to TRBJ1-5, with D maybe TRBD1 (6 bases). The V gene lost 6 bases and the J gene lost 1 base, with 10 bases spanning the gap. Germline CDR1 reads MNHEY; CDR2 reads SVGAGI. CDR3 size: 14 residues. The CDR3 DNA follows: TGTGCCAGCAGCTCCGACAGGAGCAATCAGCCCCAGCATTTT. Translation gives CASSSDRSNQPQHF.

This clone was counted only a few times. The rearrangement joins TRBV5-1 to TRBJ2-1, with 15 bases matching TRBD2. V was clipped by 0 bases and J by 6 bases; unmatched bases: 7. This CDR3 spans 18 amino acids. CDR1 is SGHRS, CDR2 YFSETQ, per germline. DNA of the CDR3: TGCGCCAGCAGCTTGGGATCGGGACTAGCGGGGGGAGCCAATGAGCAGTTCTTC. Translation gives CASSLGSGLAGGANEQFF.

The CDR3 nucleotides read TGTGCCAGCAGTTCCCTCCGGACTAGCGGGAGTGGGGAAGGCGGGGAGCTGTTTTTT. Encoded protein: CASSSLRTSGSGEGGELFF. The V gene is TRBV28, the J gene TRBJ2-2; 13 positions agree with TRBD2. This CDR3 region has 19 residues. The junction had 15 bases not matched to a gene; V was cut back by 4 bases and J by 7 bases. Germline assignment: CDR1 MDHEN and CDR2 SYDVKM.